This T cell receptor beta chain was recorded in a study of cytomegalovirus exposure and HLA in healthy donors. Study observations and caveats: In vitro assays verified that a few CMV-associated chains recognized CMV antigens specifically. Some V segments could not be told apart, so they were left out, TRBV6-2 and TRBV6-3 among them. In a later analysis, V- and J-gene trimming of beta chains associated with a DCLRE1C missense variant, replicated independently.

Remarks on this clone: The antigen remains undetermined.

The CDR3 is 15 amino acids. Germline assignment: CDR1 MDHEN and CDR2 SYDVKM. J gave up 4 bases and V 4 bases, and 6 bases lay outside the gene matches. Healthy bone marrow donors made up the donors. In the PCR, 60 Vbeta and 13 Jbeta primers were used. Assay used: immunoSEQ multiplex PCR; TCRdb lists only in-frame clones, some missing. The sample has under 150,000 clones; 60% to 85% are singletons. The specimen was PBMCs. This clonotype was obtained from a woman aged 40 to 49 in good health and CMV-seronegative. V is TRBV28 and J is TRBJ1-3, with 8 bases matching TRBD1. In DNA, the CDR3 is TGTGCCAGCAGTTCTCAGGGGGCGGAAGGAAACACCATATATTTT. It yields the protein CASSSQGAEGNTIYF. The full variable domain, with the rest looked up from reference TRBV28 and TRBJ1-3, is DVKVTQSSRYLVKRTGEKVFLECVQDMDHENMFWYRQDPGLGLRLIYFSYDVKMKEKGDIPEGYSVSREKKERFSLILESASTNQTSMYLCASSSQGAEGNTIYFGEGSWLTVV.